A single sample gave rise to the 12 T cell receptor beta chains below, sequenced in a study of beta chain features in type 1 diabetes. Findings and limits, study-wide: Type 1 diabetes patients showed a moderate but significant shortening of TCRB CDR3s in all four CD4+ subsets.

No antigen has been identified for these receptors. Investigators reverse transcribed all isolated RNA, so they sequenced expressed TCRB transcripts. Clones were read by immunoSEQ multiplex PCR, and TCRdb kept only the in-frame ones, dropping some. Of some 660,000 clones listed, over 12% are singletons. The material sequenced was naive CD4+ T cells from blood. These receptors originate from a man aged 18 to 29 with type 1 diabetes.

This clone was observed a handful of times. This chain links TRBV30 with TRBJ2-5; D unresolved. The V gene lost 1 base and the J gene lost 1 base, with 7 bases spanning the gap. CDR1 and CDR2 from the germline V gene are GTSNPN and SVGIG (reference sequence). This CDR3 is 13 amino acids long. The CDR3 protein is CAWSATFQETQYF. The CDR3 DNA follows: TGTGCCTGGAGTGCGACTTTCCAAGAGACCCAGTACTTC.

The DNA for the CDR3 is TGTGCCAGCAACCCGGGGGAGGGCGGAGATACGCAGTATTTT. Its translation is CASNPGEGGDTQYF. The V and J genes are TRBV9 and TRBJ2-3, with TRBD2 matching over 7 bases. The CDR3 length is 14 residues. With V trimmed by 6 bases and J by 5 bases, 9 bases remained unmatched. Germline V gene lookup returns CDR1 SGDLS and CDR2 YYNGEE.

The J gene is TRBJ2-1, the V gene TRBV7-9, with 8 bases aligning to TRBD1. The CDR3 length is 14 residues. Trimming at V came to 6 bases and at J to 5 bases, leaving 6 bases not matched to a gene. Germline assignment: CDR1 SEHNR and CDR2 FQNEAQ (reference sequence). The CDR3 DNA reads as TGTGCCAGCAGTACACAGGGGGTTGACAATGAGCAGTTCTTC. As protein: CASSTQGVDNEQFF. Based on the CDR3 plus reference TRBV7-9 and TRBJ2-1, the full variable domain is DTGVSQNPRHKITKRGQNVTFRCDPISEHNRLYWYRQTLGQGPEFLTYFQNEAQLEKSRLLSDRFSAERPKGSFSTLEIQRTEQGDSAMYLCASSTQGVDNEQFFGPGTRLTVL.

The rearrangement links TRBV30 to TRBJ1-5; tentative D call: TRBD1 (5 bases). The V gene's germline CDR1 is GTSNPN and CDR2 SVGIG (reference sequence). Deletions cut 1 base from V and 5 bases from J, with 9 bases between. This CDR3 spans 13 amino acids. The CDR3 DNA follows: TGTGCCTGGAGTGGAGGGGCGGATCAGCCCCAGCATTTT. Translated, it gives CAWSGGADQPQHF.

V and J are TRBV19 and TRBJ1-1, with 7 positions matching TRBD1. CDR3 size: 15 residues. Germline values: CDR1 LNHDA, CDR2 SQIVND (reference sequence). V lost 5 bases and J lost 1; bases outside the gene matches: 7. The DNA for the CDR3 is TGTGCCAGTAGTCATCTAGGGACAGCGAACACTGAAGCTTTCTTT. Translated, it gives CASSHLGTANTEAFF.

J is TRBJ2-7 and V is TRBV6-6, with a weak D call TRBD2 (6 bases). With 7 bases removed from V and 5 bases from J, the gap between germline ends came to 12 bases. CDR3 length equals 12 residues. Germline values: CDR1 MNHNY, CDR2 SVGAGI (reference sequence). The chain's CDR3 is CASTLRGNEQYF. Here the CDR3 DNA reads TGTGCCAGCACCCTGCGGGGAAACGAGCAGTACTTC.

A few counts support this clone. This rearrangement joins TRBV11-1 to TRBJ2-7; TRBD2 is a possible D gene (6 bases). The ends were cut back, 3 bases at V and 2 bases at J, with 11 bases in the middle. Per the germline V gene, CDR1 is SGHAT and CDR2 is FQDESV (reference sequence). This CDR3 contains 14 residues. The chain's CDR3 is CASSFGGRTYEQYF. As DNA, the CDR3 is TGTGCCAGCAGCTTTGGGGGGAGAACCTACGAGCAGTACTTC.

This clone was detected a few times. The rearrangement links TRBV29-1 to TRBJ2-7; no clear D gene. Trimming stripped 7 bases from V and 7 bases from J, with 14 bases between. This CDR3 is built from 11 residues. The germline V gene encodes CDR1 SQVTM and CDR2 ANQGSEA. The CDR3 DNA follows: TGCAGCGCCAGCGTTCTCGGAGAGCAGTACTTC. Residues: CSASVLGEQYF.

In DNA form, the CDR3 reads TGCGCCAGCAGCCAAGATCAGGGACATAGGTACCAAGAGACCCAGTACTTC. Protein product: CASSQDQGHRYQETQYF. The chain employs TRBV4-1 and TRBJ2-5; tentatively, D is TRBD1 (6 bases). CDR1 MGHRA and CDR2 YSYEKL come from the germline V gene. CDR3 length: 17 residues. V shed 0 bases and J shed 0 bases, with 14 bases lying between them.

This chain connects TRBV27 to TRBJ2-1; D is uncertain. The ends were cut back, 6 bases at V and 8 bases at J, with 20 bases in the middle. This CDR3 has 15 amino acids. Germline CDR1 reads MNHEY; CDR2 reads SMNVEV (reference sequence). CDR3 region: CASSQPTYGPDEQFF. The DNA of the CDR3 is TGTGCCAGCAGCCAACCAACGTATGGCCCCGATGAGCAGTTCTTC.

This clone was recorded a few times. The rearrangement joins TRBV27 to TRBJ2-7; D gene ambiguous. The CDR3 is 15 amino acids. V lost 6 bases and J 2 bases, leaving 17 bases between the germline ends. Germline CDR1 reads MNHEY; CDR2 reads SMNVEV (reference sequence). In DNA, the CDR3 is TGTGCCAGCAGCAATGAGTTGGGCCAAGCCTACGAGCAGTACTTC. As protein: CASSNELGQAYEQYF.

The chain has TRBV29-1 and TRBJ1-1; weak D call: TRBD1 (6 bases). V was clipped by 6 bases and J by 3 bases, with 11 bases between them. CDR3 size: 12 residues. Germline-derived CDR1 and CDR2 are SQVTM and ANQGSEA. CDR3 region: CSVNRADTEAFF. For the CDR3, the DNA is TGCAGCGTGAACAGGGCTGACACTGAAGCTTTCTTT.